This record concerns one T cell receptor (beta chain) sequence. In patients aged 18 to 65, hyperthyroidism was newly diagnosed, with duration under 2 months. RNA transcripts yielded amplified TCR beta CDR3 regions. RT-PCR in the first round (using the HTBI primer set) targeted the TCR CDR3. MiXCR was run by TCRdb on the multiplex PCR reads, yielding one entry per CDR3 protein. The table shows approximately 590,000 distinct CDR3 sequences, with approximately 14% occurring only once. V shed 4 bases, J shed 4 bases, and the junction held 1 base outside the gene matches. This CDR3 comprises 12 residues. The germline gives CDR1 SQVTM, CDR2 ANQGSEA. This sample was included in a study of T cells in Graves' hyperthyroidism and ophthalmopathy. Whole-study context: At initial diagnosis, before any treatment had begun, peripheral blood was obtained.

This clonotype was obtained from a woman between 25 and 40 years old with Graves' hyperthyroidism. The chain is built from TRBV29-1 and TRBJ2-3; 8 positions match TRBD2. Sequencing was carried out using blood. CDR3 DNA: TGCAGCGTTGGACTAGCGTCAGATACGCAGTATTTT. Its protein is CSVGLASDTQYF.